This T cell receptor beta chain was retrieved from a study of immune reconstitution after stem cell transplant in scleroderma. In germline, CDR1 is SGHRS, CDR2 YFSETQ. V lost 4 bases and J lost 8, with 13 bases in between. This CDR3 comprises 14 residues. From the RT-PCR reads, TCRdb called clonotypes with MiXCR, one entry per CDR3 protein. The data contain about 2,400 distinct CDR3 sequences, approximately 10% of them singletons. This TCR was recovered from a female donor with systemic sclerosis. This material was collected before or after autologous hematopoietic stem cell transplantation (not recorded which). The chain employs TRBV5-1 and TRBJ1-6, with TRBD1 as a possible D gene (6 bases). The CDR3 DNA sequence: TGCGCCAGCAGCAGGATGACAGGCGATTCACCCCTCCACTTT. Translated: CASSRMTGDSPLHF.